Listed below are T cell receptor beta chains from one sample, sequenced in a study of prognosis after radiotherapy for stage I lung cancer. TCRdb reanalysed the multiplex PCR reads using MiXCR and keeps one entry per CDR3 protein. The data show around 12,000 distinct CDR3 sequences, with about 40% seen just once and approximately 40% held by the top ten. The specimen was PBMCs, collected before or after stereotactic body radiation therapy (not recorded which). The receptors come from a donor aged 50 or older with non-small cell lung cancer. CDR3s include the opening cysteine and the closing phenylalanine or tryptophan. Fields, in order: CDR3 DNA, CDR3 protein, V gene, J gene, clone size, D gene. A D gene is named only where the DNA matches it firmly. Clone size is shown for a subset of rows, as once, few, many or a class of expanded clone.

CDR3 DNA: TGTGCCAGCAGCAAACGGGACAGCGCAGACCCGTTCTTC
CDR3 protein: CASSKRDSADPFF
V gene: TRBV11-3
J gene: TRBJ2-1
clone size: .
D gene: TRBD1

CDR3 DNA: TGTGCGACCGCCAGGTCCTACACCGGGGAGCTGTTTTTT
CDR3 protein: CATARSYTGELFF
V gene: TRBV2
J gene: TRBJ2-2
clone size: many
D gene: .

CDR3 DNA: TGTGCCAGCAAAGATAACCCTAGCTCCTACAATGAGCAGTTCTTC
CDR3 protein: CASKDNPSSYNEQFF
V gene: TRBV27
J gene: TRBJ2-1
clone size: medium-sized
D gene: .

CDR3 DNA: TGTGCCAGCAGCCCATTCGGAACTACCTACGAGCAGTACTTC
CDR3 protein: CASSPFGTTYEQYF
V gene: TRBV6-1
J gene: TRBJ2-7
clone size: .
D gene: .

CDR3 DNA: TGTGCCAGCAGTTATCAGGGGAACACTGAAGCTTTCTTT
CDR3 protein: CASSYQGNTEAFF
V gene: TRBV6-2/TRBV6-3
J gene: TRBJ1-1
clone size: few
D gene: .

CDR3 DNA: TGTGCCAGCAGTTCGCCGACGGACTCTAATGAAAAACTGTTTTTT
CDR3 protein: CASSSPTDSNEKLFF
V gene: TRBV6-5
J gene: TRBJ1-4
clone size: .
D gene: .

CDR3 DNA: TGTGCCAGCAGTTACTGGGGACAGGGGGCGGGTGAGCAGTACTTC
CDR3 protein: CASSYWGQGAGEQYF
V gene: TRBV6-2/TRBV6-3
J gene: TRBJ2-7
clone size: medium-sized
D gene: TRBD1

CDR3 DNA: TGTGCCAGCAGTTTAACCGGGGGCGGTTCAGTTAGAAACACCATATATTTT
CDR3 protein: CASSLTGGGSVRNTIYF
V gene: TRBV27
J gene: TRBJ1-3
clone size: .
D gene: .

CDR3 DNA: TGTGCCAGCAGCTTATCGAGGGGAACAGATACGCAGTATTTT
CDR3 protein: CASSLSRGTDTQYF
V gene: TRBV7-2
J gene: TRBJ2-3
clone size: many
D gene: .

CDR3 DNA: TGTGCCAGCGGGCGGGCTAATGAAAAACTGTTTTTT
CDR3 protein: CASGRANEKLFF
V gene: TRBV6-1
J gene: TRBJ1-4
clone size: many
D gene: .

CDR3 DNA: TGTGCCAGCAGCCAAGAGAGAGGGCATCTTACCTACGAGCAGTACTTC
CDR3 protein: CASSQERGHLTYEQYF
V gene: TRBV3-2
J gene: TRBJ2-7
clone size: many
D gene: .

CDR3 DNA: TGTGCCAGTAGTATAGGTGGGGGACAGGGGGTGACCGGGGAGCTGTTTTTT
CDR3 protein: CASSIGGGQGVTGELFF
V gene: TRBV19
J gene: TRBJ2-2
clone size: many
D gene: TRBD1

CDR3 DNA: TGTGCCAGCATTGAGGGTAGGGCCAACGTCCTGACTTTC
CDR3 protein: CASIEGRANVLTF
V gene: TRBV2
J gene: TRBJ2-6
clone size: .
D gene: .

CDR3 DNA: TGTGCCAGCTCACCGGTATTGGGACAACCTTACAATGAGCAGTTCTTC
CDR3 protein: CASSPVLGQPYNEQFF
V gene: TRBV18
J gene: TRBJ2-1
clone size: many
D gene: .

CDR3 DNA: TGTGCCAGCAGCTTTCGTAAGGGGGCTCTCCCCGAGCAGTACTTC
CDR3 protein: CASSFRKGALPEQYF
V gene: TRBV7-8
J gene: TRBJ2-7
clone size: .
D gene: TRBD1

CDR3 DNA: TGTGCCAGCAGCTTTTTAATCGCCGGGGAGCTGTTTTTT
CDR3 protein: CASSFLIAGELFF
V gene: TRBV7-2
J gene: TRBJ2-2
clone size: many
D gene: .

CDR3 DNA: TGCAGTGCAACTAACTCGCTCCAGGAGCTGTTTTTT
CDR3 protein: CSATNSLQELFF
V gene: TRBV20-1
J gene: TRBJ2-2
clone size: many
D gene: .